This TCR beta chain stems from a study of blood T cell repertoires in COVID-19. Overall study context: The analysed material was cDNA or gDNA that came from T cells, B-cell-depleted T cells, or PBMCs.

This clone was recorded only once. V was clipped by 7 bases and J by 0 bases, with 10 bases between them. The CDR3 is 14 residues long. CDR1 and CDR2 from the germline V gene are KGHDR and SFDVKD. As processed by the authors: Quantification of nucleated cells was approximated via reference gene primer amplification. Repertoires were generated with immunoSEQ multiplex PCR, while TCRdb's copy carries only in-frame clones and drops some. The V and J calls and the clone size are those of that table, but D and trimming were determined from the DNA. This sample has about 440,000 clones, with 70% to 90% found just once. Residents of about two dozen US areas, aged about 18 to 95 years, made up the participants. Cohorts were determined from participant-reported clinical history.

This TCR was sampled from a woman between 18 and 29 years old with acute COVID-19. This rearrangement joins TRBV24-1 to TRBJ2-3; D is ambiguous. The sequencing sample was made of PBMCs or T cells enriched from blood (not recorded which). The CDR3 DNA is TGTGCCACCAGCCCGAAAGCTAGCACAGATACGCAGTATTTT. Translated: CATSPKASTDTQYF.